One sample yielded the 13 T cell receptor beta chains listed below, sequenced in a study of CD4 T cells in relation to SARS-CoV-2 and coronaviruses. Some clones are missing from TCRdb's copy, which holds only in-frame ones; the method was immunoSEQ multiplex PCR. In the table there are about 30,000 clones, about three quarters of which are singletons. The antigens for these receptors are not known. Before the COVID-19 pandemic, during about 2011-2019, CD4+ T cells were taken from unexposed donors. The cells were cultured for approximately ten days before CD4+ T cells were isolated. The sample comprised CD4+ T cells from PBMCs, cultured in vitro. Receptors originate from a human donor in good health.

V and J are TRBV7-6 and TRBJ2-3, with a weak D call TRBD2 (6 bases). V lost 3 bases, J lost 5 bases, and 12 bases lay in between. The germline V gene has CDR1 SGHVS and CDR2 FNYEAQ. CDR3 length: 14 amino acids. The CDR3 region is CASSFGGEKDTQYF. CDR3 sequence (DNA): TGTGCCAGCAGCTTCGGCGGGGAGAAAGATACGCAGTATTTT.

The V call is TRBV6-2 or TRBV6-3, the J call TRBJ1-2, with 9 positions matching TRBD1. Germline loops: CDR1 MNHEY, CDR2 SVGEGT. This CDR3 region has 15 residues. After removal of 5 bases from V and 11 bases from J, the junction contained 15 bases not matched to a gene. The chain's CDR3 is CASSGTGGASSKYTF. CDR3 bases: TGTGCCAGCAGTGGCACAGGGGGCGCTTCGTCCAAGTACACCTTC.

The table lists this clone with a few counts. The gene calls are TRBV4-3 and TRBJ2-2, with D possibly called TRBD1 or TRBD2 (5 bases each). The CDR3 consists of 13 residues. Germline CDR1 and CDR2: LGHNA and YSLEER. The V end lost 2 bases, the J end lost 5 bases, and 6 bases lay between the germline ends. As DNA, the CDR3 is TGCGCCAGCAGCCAATGGGGGACCGGGGAGCTGTTTTTT. This encodes CASSQWGTGELFF.

This chain uses TRBV7-3 with TRBJ2-2; 7 bases are shared with TRBD1. CDR1 SGHTA and CDR2 FQGTGA come from the germline V gene. V gave up 4 bases and J gave up 7 bases; unmatched junction bases: 6. This CDR3 contains 14 residues. This CDR3 is CASSSQGEIGELFF. CDR3 in DNA: TGTGCCAGCAGCTCTCAGGGGGAGATCGGGGAGCTGTTTTTT.

This clone has a single count. The chain combines TRBV7-3 with TRBJ2-1; 9 nucleotides align to TRBD2. Germline V CDR1 and CDR2: SGHTA, FQGTGA. With V trimmed by 5 bases and J by 5 bases, 7 bases remained unmatched. The CDR3 runs 15 residues. The CDR3 DNA sequence: TGTGCCAGCAGCGTCTCCGGGACTAGCAACAATGAGCAGTTCTTC. Amino acid sequence: CASSVSGTSNNEQFF.

The gene calls are TRBV18 and TRBJ2-2; 8 positions match TRBD1. This CDR3 contains 17 residues. With 0 bases clipped from V and 4 bases from J, the junction kept 7 bases outside the gene matches. CDR1 and CDR2 (germline): KGHSH, LQKENI. Here the CDR3 reads CASSPPAGGGSTGELFF. The CDR3, as DNA: TGTGCCAGCTCACCACCGGCAGGGGGCGGTAGCACCGGGGAGCTGTTTTTT.

The chain joins TRBV6-2 or TRBV6-3 to TRBJ2-2; D may correspond to TRBD1 or TRBD2 (6 bases each). The CDR3 is 13 amino acids. The V end lost 4 bases, the J end lost 6 bases, and 9 bases lay between the germline ends. CDR1 is MNHEY, CDR2 SVGEGT, per germline. CDR3 DNA sequence: TGTGCCAGCAGTTTCGGGGGCCCCGGGGAGCTGTTTTTT. This codes for CASSFGGPGELFF.

The V and J genes are TRBV5-1 and TRBJ2-7, with 14 nucleotides matching TRBD2. The CDR3 spans 16 residues. The trim removed 0 bases at V and 2 bases at J, leaving 1 base unmatched. CDR1 is SGHRS, CDR2 YFSETQ, per germline. CDR3 amino acids: CASSLGGLAGAYEQYF. The CDR3 DNA reads TGCGCCAGCAGCTTGGGGGGACTAGCGGGGGCCTACGAGCAGTACTTC.

This rearrangement joins TRBV21-1 to TRBJ1-3; the listed D gene, TRBD1, was not tested against the DNA. TRBV21-1 is a known pseudogene. CDR3 length: 14 residues. The CDR3 loop reads CASSRQGTGNTIYF. The DNA of the CDR3 is TGTGCCAGCAGCAGGCAGGGGACTGGAAACACCATATATTTT.

With regard to this clone: This sample includes further DNA sequences coding for the same CDR3. The chain carries TRBV4-1 and TRBJ1-1; D remains unclear. Trimming took 6 bases from V and 1 from J, leaving 18 bases between them. The CDR3 has 16 amino acids. Germline V gives CDR1 MGHRA, CDR2 YSYEKL. CDR3 protein: CASRNQVVRANTEAFF. The CDR3 nucleotides read TGCGCCAGCAGAAACCAAGTAGTACGGGCGAACACTGAAGCTTTCTTT.

This clone was seen a handful of times. This chain uses TRBV19 with TRBJ1-1; D not resolved. CDR1 LNHDA and CDR2 SQIVND come from the germline V gene (reference sequence). V lost 4 bases and J 1 base, leaving 22 bases between the germline ends. The CDR3 spans 18 residues. The CDR3 DNA reads as TGTGCCAGTAGTAAACCAACGTGGACGGGTAACCCGAACACTGAAGCTTTCTTT. Translation: CASSKPTWTGNPNTEAFF.

This clone came up a few times. This sequence joins TRBV2 and TRBJ1-2; D remains ambiguous. The CDR3 is 11 amino acids. Germline loops: CDR1 SNHLY, CDR2 FYNNEI. The V and J ends lost 5 bases and 11 bases respectively, with 12 bases between them. The CDR3 here is CASSPRVGYTF. CDR3 coding DNA: TGTGCCAGCAGTCCCCGAGTTGGATACACCTTC.

The chain uses TRBV2 and TRBJ2-4; maybe TRBD2 (5 bases). V was clipped by 3 bases and J by 0 bases, with 9 bases between them. The germline gives CDR1 SNHLY, CDR2 FYNNEI. The CDR3 totals 15 residues. CDR3 in amino acids: CASSETTLAKNIQYF. The CDR3 region has the DNA TGTGCCAGCAGTGAGACTACCCTAGCCAAAAACATTCAGTACTTC.